The TCR beta chain under discussion was sequenced for a study of Ad26.COV2.S vaccination and SARS-CoV-2 variants. Study at large: In the study, Ad26.COV2.S was injected intramuscularly once, or twice 56 days apart.

Notes on this clone: Antigen unknown.

TCRdb's copy holds only in-frame clones and misses some; the assay was immunoSEQ multiplex PCR. This sample has fewer than 500,000 clones, with roughly 90% found just once. Treatment indicated: 15 to 20 received Ad26.COV2.S at low or high dose, single or two shots; about 5 received placebo; per-sample allocation not given. Following the first vaccine or placebo injection, samples were taken on day 63. An Ad26 vector expressing Wuhan-strain SARS-CoV-2 spike constituted the vaccine. Overall study findings and caveats: Reportedly, after vaccination the spike-specific CD8+ and CD4+ T cell responses displayed substantial breadth. Placebo recipients showed lower spike-specific TCR breadth than vaccinees.

The CDR3 is made up of 16 amino acids. CDR1 is GTSNPN and CDR2 is SVGIG in the germline V gene (reference sequence). Trimming at V came to 3 bases and at J to 7 bases, leaving 10 bases not matched to a gene. The rearrangement joins TRBV30 to TRBJ1-6, with 9 bases identical to TRBD1. The receptor's source is a person aged 18 to 65 who received the Ad26.COV2.S COVID-19 vaccine or a placebo. Here the sequenced sample was peripheral blood, taken in a trial of Ad26.COV2.S vaccine versus placebo. CDR3 region: CAWSTRTGVVNSPLHF. The CDR3 nucleotides are TGTGCCTGGAGCACCCGGACAGGGGTAGTCAATTCACCCCTCCACTTT.